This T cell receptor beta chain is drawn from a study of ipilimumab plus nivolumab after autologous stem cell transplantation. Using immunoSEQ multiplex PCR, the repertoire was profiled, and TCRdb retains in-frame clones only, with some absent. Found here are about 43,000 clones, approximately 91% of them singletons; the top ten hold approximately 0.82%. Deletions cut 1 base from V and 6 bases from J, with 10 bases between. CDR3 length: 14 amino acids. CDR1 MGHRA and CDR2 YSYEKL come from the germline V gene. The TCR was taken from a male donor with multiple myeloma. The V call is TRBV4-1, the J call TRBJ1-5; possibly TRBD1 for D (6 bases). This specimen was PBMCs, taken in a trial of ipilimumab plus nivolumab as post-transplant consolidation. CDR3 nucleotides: TGCGCCAGCAGCCAAGGAAGGGGGGGTCAGCCCCAGCATTTT. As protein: CASSQGRGGQPQHF.